These 32 T cell receptor beta chains came from one sample sequenced in a study of blood T cell repertoires in COVID-19. Repertoires were generated with immunoSEQ multiplex PCR, while TCRdb's copy carries only in-frame clones and drops some. The sample includes over 85,000 clones, 70% to 90% seen only once; the top ten take 4% to 5.5%. The material sequenced was peripheral blood. The receptors shown here come from a man aged 65 to 79 with acute or convalescent COVID-19.

This sequence joins TRBV6-1 and TRBJ2-1, with 10 bases aligning to TRBD2. Losses at the gene ends were 2 bases for V and 4 bases for J; bases not matched to a gene: 5. CDR3 length: 16 residues. From germline, CDR1 is MNHNS and CDR2 SASEGT. The CDR3 nucleotides are TGTGCCAGCAGTGAAACTCTAGCGGGGGTTTACAATGAGCAGTTCTTC. This gives the protein CASSETLAGVYNEQFF.

The genes are TRBV5-6 and TRBJ1-5, with TRBD1 matching over 8 bases. The V segment lost 3 bases and the J segment 4 bases; nucleotides outside the gene matches: 12. Germline V gene data show CDR1 as SGHDT and CDR2 as YYEEEE. This CDR3 contains 17 residues. The CDR3 loop reads CASSSGGQGMWNQPQHF. The DNA of the CDR3 is TGTGCCAGCAGCTCGGGCGGACAGGGAATGTGGAATCAGCCCCAGCATTTT.

The V and J genes are TRBV28 and TRBJ1-1; 9 nucleotides agree with TRBD1. The germline V gene encodes CDR1 MDHEN and CDR2 SYDVKM. The CDR3 totals 15 residues. Trimming took 5 bases from V and 7 from J; bases not matched to a gene: 11. CDR3 sequence: CASSLHRGRVDEAFF. The CDR3 coding sequence is TGTGCCAGCAGTCTCCACAGGGGGCGAGTCGATGAAGCTTTCTTT. Supplemented by reference TRBV28 and TRBJ1-1, the full variable domain reads DVKVTQSSRYLVKRTGEKVFLECVQDMDHENMFWYRQDPGLGLRLIYFSYDVKMKEKGDIPEGYSVSREKKERFSLILESASTNQTSMYLCASSLHRGRVDEAFFGQGTRLTVV.

V is TRBV5-5 and J is TRBJ1-4, with 8 bases matching TRBD1. Germline V gene lookup returns CDR1 SGHKS and CDR2 YYEKEE (reference sequence). V lost 1 base and J lost 5; bases outside the gene matches: 4. The CDR3 spans 15 residues. DNA of the CDR3: TGTGCCAGCAGCTTGATGGGGGACAGGAATGAAAAACTGTTTTTT. Translation gives CASSLMGDRNEKLFF.

The chain couples TRBV6-6 to TRBJ1-1; 7 bases map to TRBD1. V lost 4 bases and J lost 0; bases outside the gene matches: 5. CDR1 is MNHNY, CDR2 SVGAGI, per germline (reference sequence). The CDR3 is 15 residues long. CDR3 sequence reads: CASSSPTGLNTEAFF. CDR3 bases: TGTGCCAGCAGTTCCCCGACAGGGTTGAACACTGAAGCTTTCTTT.

The chain links TRBV5-1 to TRBJ1-3, with 8 bases fitting TRBD1. The CDR3 runs 14 residues. Trimming took 3 bases from V and 3 from J; bases not matched to a gene: 2. CDR1 SGHRS and CDR2 YFSETQ come from the germline V gene. The CDR3: CASSSTGDGNTIYF. In DNA form, the CDR3 reads TGCGCCAGCAGCTCGACAGGGGATGGAAACACCATATATTTT.

The J gene is TRBJ2-5, the V gene TRBV6-1; 8 positions match TRBD2. This CDR3 spans 18 amino acids. In germline, CDR1 is MNHNS, CDR2 SASEGT. The junction had 14 bases not matched to a gene; V was cut back by 3 bases and J by 2 bases. Here the CDR3 DNA reads TGTGCCAGCAGTGACGGATCAGCGGGGGTCCGGGGACAAGAGACCCAGTACTTC. It translates to CASSDGSAGVRGQETQYF.

The chain employs TRBV6-5 and TRBJ1-6; 10 bases agree with TRBD1. CDR1 MNHEY and CDR2 SVGAGI come from the germline V gene. This CDR3 is built from 14 residues. V lost 7 bases and J lost 10; bases outside the gene matches: 7. The CDR3 nucleotides read TGTGCCAGCACTCGGGACAGGGGTTCCTCACCCCTCCACTTT. Encoded protein: CASTRDRGSSPLHF.

The J gene is TRBJ1-1, the V gene TRBV9, with 7 positions matching TRBD1. The CDR3 has 15 residues. V shed 4 bases and J 2 bases; nucleotides not matched to a gene: 8. CDR1 and CDR2 (germline): SGDLS, YYNGEE. CDR3 in amino acids: CASSPHGTANTEAFF. The CDR3, as DNA: TGTGCCAGCAGCCCACACGGGACAGCAAACACTGAAGCTTTCTTT.

The chain couples TRBV18 to TRBJ1-3, with 8 bases aligning to TRBD1. Germline CDR1 and CDR2: KGHSH and LQKENI. CDR3 size: 17 residues. V shed 3 bases, J shed 0 bases, and the junction held 7 bases outside the gene matches. CDR3 residues: CASSPTGQGSSGNTIYF. The CDR3 DNA reads TGTGCCAGCTCACCGACCGGACAGGGTAGCTCTGGAAACACCATATATTTT.

This rearrangement joins TRBV5-1 to TRBJ2-2, with D perhaps matching TRBD2 (6 bases). This CDR3 has 16 amino acids. CDR1 and CDR2 (germline): SGHRS, YFSETQ. Trimming took off 3 bases at V and 5 bases at J, with 17 bases between the two ends. CDR3 sequence (DNA): TGCGCCAGCAGCTCCTCGGGACTCGGATTAACCGGGGAGCTGTTTTTT. Protein: CASSSSGLGLTGELFF.

The chain employs TRBV5-4 and TRBJ1-6; 8 nucleotides line up with TRBD1. The V and J ends lost 0 bases and 9 bases, in that order; junction bases with no gene match: 11. CDR3 size: 17 residues. CDR1 and CDR2 (germline): SGHNT, YYREEE (reference sequence). The CDR3 protein is CASSLGLRTGRFSPLHF. The CDR3 nucleotides are TGTGCCAGCAGCTTGGGACTCAGGACAGGGAGGTTTTCACCCCTCCACTTT. The entire variable domain, with the rest obtained from reference TRBV5-4 and TRBJ1-6, is as follows: ETGVTQSPTHLIKTRGQQVTLRCSSQSGHNTVSWYQQALGQGPQFIFQYYREEENGRGNFPPRFSGLQFPNYSSELNVNALELDDSALYLCASSLGLRTGRFSPLHFGNGTRLTVT.

This CDR3 is CASSPGPTQGAGGYTF. The CDR3 bases are TGTGCCAGCAGCCCAGGTCCTACACAGGGGGCAGGAGGCTACACCTTC. The chain has TRBV3-1 (or the pseudogene TRBV3-2) and TRBJ1-2; 9 bases are shared with TRBD1. The germline CDR1 and CDR2 sequences are LGHDT and YNNKEL (reference sequence). The trim removed 4 bases at V and 8 bases at J, leaving 14 bases unmatched. The CDR3 has 16 residues.

The chain carries TRBV10-3 and TRBJ2-1; TRBD2 matches 14 bases. Germline CDR1 reads ENHRY; CDR2 reads SYGVKD. The V gene end was trimmed by 2 bases and the J gene end by 5 bases; junction bases not matched to a gene: 5. This CDR3 spans 17 amino acids. The CDR3 DNA follows: TGTGCCATCAGTGAGGCCAGGGGACTAGCGGGGGACAATGAGCAGTTCTTC. The encoded protein is CAISEARGLAGDNEQFF.

This sequence joins TRBV6-5 and TRBJ1-2; D is unclear. V was trimmed by 0 bases and J by 0 bases, leaving 8 bases between them. The CDR3 totals 15 residues. The germline CDR1 and CDR2 sequences are MNHEY and SVGAGI. Here the CDR3 DNA reads TGTGCCAGCAGTTACTCCCCAGGTTCTAACTATGGCTACACCTTC. Encoded protein: CASSYSPGSNYGYTF.

V gene TRBV6-5 combines with J gene TRBJ2-1; D possibly corresponds to TRBD1 (5 bases). V was cut by 7 bases and J by 7 bases, with 14 bases left in between. This CDR3 comprises 13 residues. The germline V gene has CDR1 MNHEY and CDR2 SVGAGI. CDR3 region: CASMNRRTNEQFF. Written as DNA, the CDR3 is TGTGCCAGCATGAACCGACGGACAAATGAGCAGTTCTTC.

A single count supports this clone. V usage is TRBV6-1 and J usage is TRBJ1-3; D is unresolved. Germline CDR1 and CDR2: MNHNS and SASEGT. CDR3 length: 14 amino acids. Trimming left V 0 bases short and J 3 bases short, with 6 bases between. The CDR3 DNA sequence: TGTGCCAGCAGTGAAGCCCAGGATGGAAACACCATATATTTT. Its protein product is CASSEAQDGNTIYF.

The chain carries TRBV6-1 and TRBJ1-2; D might be TRBD1 (6 bases). Trimming removed 2 bases at V and 4 bases at J, with 20 bases between. Germline values: CDR1 MNHNS, CDR2 SASEGT. The CDR3 extends over 17 amino acids. The CDR3 DNA is TGTGCCAGCAGTGAATACCGACAGGTGTTCGAGGGCTATGGCTACACCTTC. Protein: CASSEYRQVFEGYGYTF.

V is TRBV20-1 and J is TRBJ1-1, with D unresolved. V was shortened by 1 base and J by 10 bases, with 10 bases between the two germline ends. The CDR3 extends over 11 amino acids. CDR1 and CDR2 (germline): DFQATT, SNEGSKA (reference sequence). The CDR3 loop reads CSARVSLVAFF. CDR3 nucleotide sequence: TGCAGTGCTAGAGTGAGTTTGGTAGCTTTCTTT.

The V gene is TRBV29-1, the J gene TRBJ1-1; 11 bases are shared with TRBD1. This CDR3 comprises 12 residues. From germline, CDR1 is SQVTM and CDR2 ANQGSEA. V dropped 6 bases and J dropped 4; count of bases not matched to a gene: 1. The CDR3 nucleotides are TGCAGCGTCGGGACAGGGGGCACTGAAGCTTTCTTT. Translated: CSVGTGGTEAFF.

The J gene is TRBJ1-5, the V gene TRBV19; D not resolved. The CDR3 contains 13 residues. V gave up 1 base and J gave up 4 bases, with 5 bases separating them. Germline V CDR1 and CDR2: LNHDA, SQIVND (reference sequence). In nucleotides, the CDR3 is TGTGCCAGTAGTATAGTAGCTAATCAGCCCCAGCATTTT. It is translated as CASSIVANQPQHF. Complete variable domain (other parts from reference TRBV19 and TRBJ1-5): DGGITQSPKYLFRKEGQNVTLSCEQNLNHDAMYWYRQDPGQGLRLIYYSQIVNDFQKGDIAEGYSVSREKKESFPLTVTSAQKNPTAFYLCASSIVANQPQHFGDGTRLSIL.

The CDR3 DNA reads TGTGCCAGTACCAAGACTAGCGGGGCTTCTGGGGCCAACGTCCTGACTTTC. It encodes CASTKTSGASGANVLTF. This chain uses TRBV19 with TRBJ2-6, with 11 bases matching TRBD2. Trimming took 7 bases from V and 1 from J; bases not matched to a gene: 6. The CDR3 consists of 17 residues. The V gene's germline CDR1 is LNHDA and CDR2 SQIVND (reference sequence).

This chain links TRBV5-1 with TRBJ2-2; TRBD2 is a possible D gene (5 bases). The germline V gene encodes CDR1 SGHRS and CDR2 YFSETQ. This CDR3 comprises 15 residues. With 4 bases removed from V and 5 bases from J, the gap between germline ends came to 15 bases. CDR3: CASSGGLVGTGELFF. CDR3 DNA: TGCGCCAGCAGCGGAGGACTGGTGGGGACCGGGGAGCTGTTTTTT.

The chain combines TRBV6-5 with TRBJ1-1; 9 bases are a match to TRBD1. Germline V gene data show CDR1 as MNHEY and CDR2 as SVGAGI. This CDR3 has 13 residues. V shed 6 bases and J 11 bases; nucleotides not matched to a gene: 10. This chain's CDR3 is CASRGQGIMWAFF. CDR3 DNA: TGTGCCAGCAGGGGACAGGGAATTATGTGGGCTTTCTTT.

This chain uses TRBV6-4 with TRBJ1-2; the match to TRBD1 covers 8 bases. CDR3 length equals 17 residues. Germline lookup yields CDR1 MRHNA and CDR2 SNTAGT. V shed 3 bases, J shed 4 bases, and the junction held 13 bases outside the gene matches. The CDR3 region has the DNA TGTGCCAGCAGTGAATTCCCCGGCAGGGGGCTAATCTATGGCTACACCTTC. It yields the protein CASSEFPGRGLIYGYTF.

This sequence joins TRBV5-6 and TRBJ2-7; D is possibly TRBD1 (5 bases). Germline V gene sequence: CDR1 SGHDT, CDR2 YYEEEE. The V end was cut by 4 bases, the J end by 7 bases, with 15 bases between. The CDR3 has 13 amino acids. CDR3 loop: CASSPGRSGEQYV. Here the CDR3 DNA reads TGTGCCAGCAGCCCCGGCAGGTCAGGGGAGCAGTACGTC.

The rearrangement uses TRBV7-3 and TRBJ1-2; 9 bases are shared with TRBD1. With 4 bases clipped from V and 6 bases from J, the junction kept 3 bases outside the gene matches. The CDR3 is made up of 13 amino acids. Germline V CDR1 and CDR2: SGHTA, FQGTGA. As DNA, the CDR3 is TGTGCCAGCAGCTCGGGGACAGGGAATGGCTACACCTTC. Amino acids: CASSSGTGNGYTF.

The chain couples TRBV6-1 to TRBJ2-2; TRBD2 is a possible D gene (5 bases). The V end lost 2 bases, the J end lost 4 bases, and 17 bases lay between the germline ends. The CDR3 totals 17 residues. Germline values: CDR1 MNHNS, CDR2 SASEGT. CDR3 sequence (DNA): TGTGCCAGCAGTGAAAGGAGGCCGACTCCATTCACCGGGGAGCTGTTTTTT. As protein: CASSERRPTPFTGELFF.

The J gene is TRBJ2-5, the V gene TRBV7-2; 12 bases line up with TRBD2. Germline V gene data show CDR1 as SGHTA and CDR2 as FQGNSA. The junction had 5 bases not matched to a gene; V was cut back by 1 base and J by 2 bases. The CDR3 spans 17 residues. CDR3: CASSLGLAGATQETQYF. DNA for the CDR3: TGTGCCAGCAGCTTAGGACTAGCGGGAGCGACGCAAGAGACCCAGTACTTC.

The chain has TRBV7-9 and TRBJ2-7, with 9 bases aligning to TRBD1. There are 16 residues in the CDR3. Looked up from germline, CDR1 is SEHNR and CDR2 is FQNEAQ (reference sequence). V lost 4 bases, J lost 1 base, and 8 bases stayed unmatched. The DNA for the CDR3 is TGTGCCAGCAGCTATAGCATGGGACAGGGTTCCTACGAGCAGTACTTC. Translating gives CASSYSMGQGSYEQYF.

The genes are TRBV19 and TRBJ1-6; TRBD1 aligns across 7 bases. Germline V CDR1 and CDR2: LNHDA, SQIVND (reference sequence). J was trimmed by 3 bases and V by 6 bases; bases with no gene match: 5. This CDR3 region has 15 residues. CDR3 in amino acids: CASRPGTVYNSPLHF. The CDR3 DNA reads TGTGCCAGTAGACCTGGGACAGTCTATAATTCACCCCTCCACTTT. The entire variable domain, with the rest obtained from reference TRBV19 and TRBJ1-6, is as follows: DGGITQSPKYLFRKEGQNVTLSCEQNLNHDAMYWYRQDPGQGLRLIYYSQIVNDFQKGDIAEGYSVSREKKESFPLTVTSAQKNPTAFYLCASRPGTVYNSPLHFGNGTRLTVT.

This rearrangement joins TRBV10-2 to TRBJ1-1; D remains unclear. V shed 3 bases and J shed 0 bases, with 8 bases lying between them. Germline assignment: CDR1 WSHSY and CDR2 SAAADI. This CDR3 contains 14 residues. CDR3 protein: CASSDAPLNTEAFF. CDR3 bases: TGCGCCAGCAGTGATGCGCCCCTGAACACTGAAGCTTTCTTT.